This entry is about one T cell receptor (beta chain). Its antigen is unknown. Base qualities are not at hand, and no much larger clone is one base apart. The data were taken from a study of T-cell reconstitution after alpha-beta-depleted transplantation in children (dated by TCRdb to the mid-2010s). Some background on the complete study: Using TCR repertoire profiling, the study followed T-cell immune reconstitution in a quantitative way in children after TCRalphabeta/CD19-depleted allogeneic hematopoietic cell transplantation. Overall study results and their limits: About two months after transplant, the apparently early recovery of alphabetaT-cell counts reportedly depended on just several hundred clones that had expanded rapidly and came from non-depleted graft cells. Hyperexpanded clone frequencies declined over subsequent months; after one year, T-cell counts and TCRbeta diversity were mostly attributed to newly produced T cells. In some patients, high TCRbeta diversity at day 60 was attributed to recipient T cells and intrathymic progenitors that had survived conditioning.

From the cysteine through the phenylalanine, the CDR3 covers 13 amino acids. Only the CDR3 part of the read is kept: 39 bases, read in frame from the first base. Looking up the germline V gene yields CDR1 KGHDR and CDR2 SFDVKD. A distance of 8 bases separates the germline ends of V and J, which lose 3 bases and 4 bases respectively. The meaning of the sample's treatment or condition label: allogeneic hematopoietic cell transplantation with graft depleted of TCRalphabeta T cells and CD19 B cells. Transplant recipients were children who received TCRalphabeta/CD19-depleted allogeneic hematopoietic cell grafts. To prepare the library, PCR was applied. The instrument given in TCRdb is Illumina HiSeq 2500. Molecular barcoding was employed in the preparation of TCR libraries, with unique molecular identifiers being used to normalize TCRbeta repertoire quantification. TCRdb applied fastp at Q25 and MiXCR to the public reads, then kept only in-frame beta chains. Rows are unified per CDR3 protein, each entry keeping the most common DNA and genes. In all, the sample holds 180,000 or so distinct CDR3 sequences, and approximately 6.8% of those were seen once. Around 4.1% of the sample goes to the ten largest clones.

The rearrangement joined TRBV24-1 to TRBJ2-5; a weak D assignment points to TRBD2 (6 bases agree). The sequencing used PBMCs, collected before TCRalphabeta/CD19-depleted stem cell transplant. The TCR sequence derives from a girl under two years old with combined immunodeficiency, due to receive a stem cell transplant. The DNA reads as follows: TGTGCCACCAGTGATGAGGGAGGAGAGACCCAGTACTTC. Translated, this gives CATSDEGGETQYF.